This T cell receptor (beta chain) was captured in a study of T cell clones after liver transplantation. Study-wide background: Without induction therapy, subjects received standard immunosuppression until 12-24 months post-transplant.

Sequenced by immunoSEQ multiplex PCR; TCRdb stores in-frame clones only, minus some. The profile covers under 130,000 clones, with around 80% appearing a single time and approximately 2.9% taken by the ten largest. Germline CDR1 reads SGHRS; CDR2 reads YFSETQ. This CDR3 contains 13 residues. The V end was cut by 2 bases, the J end by 4 bases, with 9 bases between. General study results and limits: A larger donor-reactive than third-party decline suggested partial antigen-specific deletion. Conclusions were preliminary, with small, heterogeneous patient groups. Circulating graft-donor-reactive CD4 TCRbeta sequences fell significantly post-transplant in 5 of 8 subjects.

With regard to this clone: The target antigen is unknown.

Sequencing was performed on CD4+ T cells from blood, taken roughly 50 months after liver transplant. The receptor comes from a human patient who received a liver transplant. A subset of T cells may come from the graft donor. This chain links TRBV5-1 with TRBJ1-2; D remains ambiguous. The CDR3 DNA follows: TGCGCCAGCAGCTTCAGCGATAGCTATGGCTACACCTTC. This sequence encodes CASSFSDSYGYTF.